This TCR beta chain was obtained from a study of blood T cell repertoires in COVID-19. Looking at the study overall: In each case, the material was cDNA or gDNA derived from T cells, B-cell-depleted T cells, or PBMCs.

Recruitment covered 20 to 25 US areas and drew participants whose ages spanned about 18 to 100 years. Categorization into cohorts depended on clinical history that participants reported. TCRdb's copy holds only in-frame clones and misses some; the assay was immunoSEQ multiplex PCR. The sample includes about 210,000 clones, 81% of them seen just once. The sequencing sample was made of PBMCs or T cells enriched from blood (not recorded which). This TCR was sampled from a woman aged 50 to 65 with acute COVID-19.

The CDR3 protein is CSVEVSGQGEKLFF. CDR3 sequence (DNA): TGCAGCGTTGAAGTCTCGGGACAGGGGGAAAAACTGTTTTTT. The chain employs TRBV29-1 and TRBJ1-4, with TRBD1 matching 10 bases. The J segment lost 8 bases and the V segment lost 1 base, leaving 4 bases of the junction unmatched. The germline CDR1 and CDR2 sequences are SQVTM and ANQGSEA. The CDR3 is 14 residues long.